The clone carrying this T cell receptor delta chain turned up a few times. TCRdb ran CATT on the RT-PCR reads. The sample shows 6,500 or so delta-chain clones, more than 20% of them seen only once. The data were obtained in a study of gamma-delta T cells after stem cell transplantation. The trim removed 0 bases at V and 0 bases at J, leaving 17 bases unmatched. Germline lookup yields CDR1 GEAIGNYY and CDR2 EKD. CDR3 length: 21 amino acids. This receptor was identified in a human donor. It is not recorded whose cells these are; they may come from a transplant donor. The J gene is TRDJ1, the V gene TRDV2; TRDD3 matches 11 bases. Material: gamma-delta T cells. CDR3 region: CACDTVDGGYANISYTDKLIF. CDR3 in DNA: TGTGCCTGTGACACCGTAGATGGGGGATACGCGAATATATCTTACACCGATAAACTCATCTTT.